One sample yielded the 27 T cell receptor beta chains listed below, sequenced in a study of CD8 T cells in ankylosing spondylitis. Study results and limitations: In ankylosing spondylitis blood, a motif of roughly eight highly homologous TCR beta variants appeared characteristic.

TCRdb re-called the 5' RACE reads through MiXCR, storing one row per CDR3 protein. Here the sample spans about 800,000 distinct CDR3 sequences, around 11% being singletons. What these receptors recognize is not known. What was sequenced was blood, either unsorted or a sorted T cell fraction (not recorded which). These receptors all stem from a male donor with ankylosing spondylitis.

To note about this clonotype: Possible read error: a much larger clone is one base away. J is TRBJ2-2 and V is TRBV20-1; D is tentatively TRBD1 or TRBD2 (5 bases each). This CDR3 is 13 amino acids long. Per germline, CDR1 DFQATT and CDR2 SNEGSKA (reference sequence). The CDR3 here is CRAREGRSGELFF. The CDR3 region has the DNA TGCAGAGCTAGAGAGGGACGGTCCGGGGAGCTGTTTTTT.

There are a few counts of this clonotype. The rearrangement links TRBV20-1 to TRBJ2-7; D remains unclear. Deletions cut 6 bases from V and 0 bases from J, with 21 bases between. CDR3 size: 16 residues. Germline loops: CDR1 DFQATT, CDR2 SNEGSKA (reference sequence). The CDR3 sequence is CSAQNPRAASSYEQYF. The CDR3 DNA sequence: TGCAGTGCCCAGAACCCCCGGGCCGCGAGCTCCTACGAGCAGTACTTC.

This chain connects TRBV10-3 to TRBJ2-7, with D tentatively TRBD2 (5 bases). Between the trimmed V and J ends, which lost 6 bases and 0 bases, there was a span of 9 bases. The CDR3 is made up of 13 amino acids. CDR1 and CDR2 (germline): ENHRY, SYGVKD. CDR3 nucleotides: TGTGCCATCAGGCCGGGAAGCTCCTACGAGCAGTACTTC. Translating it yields CAIRPGSSYEQYF.

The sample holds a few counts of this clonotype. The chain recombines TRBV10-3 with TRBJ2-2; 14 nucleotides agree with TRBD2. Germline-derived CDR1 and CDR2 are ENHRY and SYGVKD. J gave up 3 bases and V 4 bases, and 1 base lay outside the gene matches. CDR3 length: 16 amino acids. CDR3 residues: CAISGGLAGDTGELFF. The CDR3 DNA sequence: TGTGCCATCAGTGGGGGACTAGCGGGAGACACCGGGGAGCTGTTTTTT.

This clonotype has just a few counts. The CDR3 loop is CASSLGTGFDTEAFF. The CDR3 nucleotides are TGTGCCAGCAGCTTGGGGACAGGGTTTGACACTGAAGCTTTCTTT. The rearrangement links TRBV7-9 to TRBJ1-1; TRBD1 matches 9 bases. Germline assignment: CDR1 SEHNR and CDR2 FQNEAQ (reference sequence). The junction had 5 bases not matched to a gene; V was cut back by 3 bases and J by 3 bases. CDR3 length equals 15 residues. Full variable domain (outside the CDR3, taken from reference TRBV7-9 and TRBJ1-1): DTGVSQNPRHKITKRGQNVTFRCDPISEHNRLYWYRQTLGQGPEFLTYFQNEAQLEKSRLLSDRFSAERPKGSFSTLEIQRTEQGDSAMYLCASSLGTGFDTEAFFGQGTRLTVV.

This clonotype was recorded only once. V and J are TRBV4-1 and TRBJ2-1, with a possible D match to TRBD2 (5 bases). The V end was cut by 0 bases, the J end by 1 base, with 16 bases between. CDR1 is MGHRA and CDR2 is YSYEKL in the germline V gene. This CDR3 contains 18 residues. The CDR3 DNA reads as TGCGCCAGCAGCCAAGATAGGGATGAGTGGGAGTCCTACAATGAGCAGTTCTTC. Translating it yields CASSQDRDEWESYNEQFF.

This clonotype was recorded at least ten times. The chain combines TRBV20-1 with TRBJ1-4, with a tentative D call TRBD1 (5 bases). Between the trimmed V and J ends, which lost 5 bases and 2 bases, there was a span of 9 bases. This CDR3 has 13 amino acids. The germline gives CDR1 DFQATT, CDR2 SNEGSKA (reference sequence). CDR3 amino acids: CSARQNTNEKLFF. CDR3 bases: TGCAGTGCTCGACAGAATACTAATGAAAAACTGTTTTTT.

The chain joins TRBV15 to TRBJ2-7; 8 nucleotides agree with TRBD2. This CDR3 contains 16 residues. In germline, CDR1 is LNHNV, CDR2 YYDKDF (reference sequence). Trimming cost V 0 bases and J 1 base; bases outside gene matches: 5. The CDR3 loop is CATSRDLGGESYEQYF. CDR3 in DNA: TGTGCCACCAGCAGAGATCTCGGGGGGGAATCCTACGAGCAGTACTTC.

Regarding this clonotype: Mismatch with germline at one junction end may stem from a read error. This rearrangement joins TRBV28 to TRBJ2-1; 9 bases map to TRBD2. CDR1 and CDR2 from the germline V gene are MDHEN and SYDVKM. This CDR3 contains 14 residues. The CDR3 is CPSSLRGGVDEQFF. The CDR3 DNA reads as TGTCCCAGCAGTTTGCGGGGGGGGGTAGATGAGCAGTTCTTC. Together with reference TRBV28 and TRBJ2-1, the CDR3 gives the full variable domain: DVKVTQSSRYLVKRTGEKVFLECVQDMDHENMFWYRQDPGLGLRLIYFSYDVKMKEKGDIPEGYSVSREKKERFSLILESASTNQTSMYLCPSSLRGGVDEQFFGPGTRLTVL.

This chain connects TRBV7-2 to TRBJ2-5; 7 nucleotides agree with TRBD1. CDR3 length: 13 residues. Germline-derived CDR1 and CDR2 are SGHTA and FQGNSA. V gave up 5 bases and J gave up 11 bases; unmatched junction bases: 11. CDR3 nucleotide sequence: TGTGCCAGCAGCCCGGGACAGAAAATCTCTCAGTACTTC. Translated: CASSPGQKISQYF.

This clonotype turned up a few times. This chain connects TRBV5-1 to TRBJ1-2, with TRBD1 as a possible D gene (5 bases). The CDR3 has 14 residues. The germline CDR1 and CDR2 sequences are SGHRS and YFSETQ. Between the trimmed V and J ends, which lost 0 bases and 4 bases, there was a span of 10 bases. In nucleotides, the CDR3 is TGCGCCAGCAGCTTGGAGGTCCAGGGCTATGGCTACACCTTC. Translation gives CASSLEVQGYGYTF.

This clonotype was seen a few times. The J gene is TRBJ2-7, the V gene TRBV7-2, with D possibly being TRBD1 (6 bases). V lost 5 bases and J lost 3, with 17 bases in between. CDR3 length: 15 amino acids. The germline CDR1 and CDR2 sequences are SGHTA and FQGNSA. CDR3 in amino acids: CASSRSWTAFYEQYF. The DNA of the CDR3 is TGTGCCAGCAGCCGGAGCTGGACAGCCTTCTACGAGCAGTACTTC.

The CDR3 region has the DNA TGTGCCAGCAGCTTAGAGGCGGCCCGTGGGCCCCAGCATTTT. It yields the protein CASSLEAARGPQHF. The V and J genes are TRBV7-3 and TRBJ1-5, with D hard to call. V was trimmed by 2 bases and J by 9 bases, leaving 14 bases between them. CDR3 length: 14 residues. Germline V gene sequence: CDR1 SGHTA, CDR2 FQGTGA. The full variable domain, completed using reference TRBV7-3 and TRBJ1-5, is GAGVSQTPSNKVTEKGKYVELRCDPISGHTALYWYRQSLGQGPEFLIYFQGTGAADDSGLPNDRFFAVRPEGSVSTLKIQRTERGDSAVYLCASSLEAARGPQHFGDGTRLSIL.

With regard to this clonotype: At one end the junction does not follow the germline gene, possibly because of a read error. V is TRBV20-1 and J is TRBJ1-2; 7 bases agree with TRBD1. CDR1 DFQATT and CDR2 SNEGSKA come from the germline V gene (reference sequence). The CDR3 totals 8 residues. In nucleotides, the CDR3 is TGCAGTGCTGGGACAGTTTCCTTC. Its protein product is CSAGTVSF.

The CDR3 reads CATRPQGVTYEQYF. The CDR3 DNA reads TGTGCCACTAGACCTCAGGGGGTCACCTACGAGCAGTACTTC. The chain recombines TRBV10-3 with TRBJ2-7; 7 bases match TRBD1. The CDR3 totals 14 residues. Trimming removed 10 bases from V and 2 bases from J; junction bases left unmatched: 11. Germline V gene sequence: CDR1 ENHRY, CDR2 SYGVKD.

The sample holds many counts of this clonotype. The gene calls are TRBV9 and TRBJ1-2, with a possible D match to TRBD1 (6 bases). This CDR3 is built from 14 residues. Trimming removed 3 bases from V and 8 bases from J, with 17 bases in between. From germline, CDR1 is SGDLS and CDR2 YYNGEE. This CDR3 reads CASSATGNLRGYTF. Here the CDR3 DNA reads TGTGCCAGCAGCGCCACAGGGAATCTCCGGGGCTACACCTTC.

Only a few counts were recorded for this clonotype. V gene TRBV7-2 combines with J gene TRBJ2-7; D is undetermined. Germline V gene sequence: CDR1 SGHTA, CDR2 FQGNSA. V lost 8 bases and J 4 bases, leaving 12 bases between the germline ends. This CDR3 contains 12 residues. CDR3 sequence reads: CASGPRGYEQYF. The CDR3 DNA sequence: TGTGCCAGCGGCCCCCGTGGGTACGAGCAGTACTTC.

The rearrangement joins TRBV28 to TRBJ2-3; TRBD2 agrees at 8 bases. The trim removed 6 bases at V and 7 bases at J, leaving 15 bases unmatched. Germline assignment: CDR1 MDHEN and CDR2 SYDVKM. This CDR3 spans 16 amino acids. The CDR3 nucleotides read TGTGCCAGCAGCCGTCGGCGGGGACTAGTCGGGCATACGCAGTATTTT. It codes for CASSRRRGLVGHTQYF.

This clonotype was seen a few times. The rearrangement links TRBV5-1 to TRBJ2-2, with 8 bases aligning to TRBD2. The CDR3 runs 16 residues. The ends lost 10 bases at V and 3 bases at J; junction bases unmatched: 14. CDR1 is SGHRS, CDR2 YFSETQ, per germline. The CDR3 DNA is TGCGCCTCGACCCTAACCGGAGCGGGAGACACCGGGGAGCTGTTTTTT. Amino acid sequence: CASTLTGAGDTGELFF.

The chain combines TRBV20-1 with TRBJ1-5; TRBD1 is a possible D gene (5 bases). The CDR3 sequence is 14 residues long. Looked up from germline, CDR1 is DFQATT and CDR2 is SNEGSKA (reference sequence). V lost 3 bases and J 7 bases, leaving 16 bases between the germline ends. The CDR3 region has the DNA TGCAGTGCTAGTGGCGGGGGGAGGGAACAGCCCCAGCATTTT. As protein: CSASGGGREQPQHF.

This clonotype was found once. The CDR3 protein is CASSPQEVNTEAFF. The DNA for the CDR3 is TGCGCCAGCAGTCCACAGGAGGTGAACACTGAAGCTTTCTTT. The chain joins TRBV5-1 to TRBJ1-1; a weak D match, TRBD1 (5 bases). There are 14 residues in the CDR3. The germline V gene encodes CDR1 SGHRS and CDR2 YFSETQ. Trimming pared 5 bases from V and 0 bases from J, leaving 11 bases between.

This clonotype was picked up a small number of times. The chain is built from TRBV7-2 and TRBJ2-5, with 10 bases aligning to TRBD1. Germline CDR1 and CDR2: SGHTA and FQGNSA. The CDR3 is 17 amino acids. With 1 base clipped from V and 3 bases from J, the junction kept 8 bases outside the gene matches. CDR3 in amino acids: CASSLVVTGGSKETQYF. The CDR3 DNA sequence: TGTGCCAGCAGCTTAGTTGTGACAGGGGGCTCGAAAGAGACCCAGTACTTC. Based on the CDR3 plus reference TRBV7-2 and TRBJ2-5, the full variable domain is GAGVSQSPSNKVTEKGKDVELRCDPISGHTALYWYRQSLGQGLEFLIYFQGNSAPDKSGLPSDRFSAERTGGSVSTLTIQRTQQEDSAVYLCASSLVVTGGSKETQYFGPGTRLLVL.

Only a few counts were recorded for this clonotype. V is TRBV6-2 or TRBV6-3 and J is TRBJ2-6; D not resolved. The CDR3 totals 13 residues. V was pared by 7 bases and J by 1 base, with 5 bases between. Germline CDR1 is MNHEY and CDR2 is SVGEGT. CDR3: CASIQSGANVLTF. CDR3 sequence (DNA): TGTGCCAGCATCCAATCTGGGGCCAACGTCCTGACTTTC.

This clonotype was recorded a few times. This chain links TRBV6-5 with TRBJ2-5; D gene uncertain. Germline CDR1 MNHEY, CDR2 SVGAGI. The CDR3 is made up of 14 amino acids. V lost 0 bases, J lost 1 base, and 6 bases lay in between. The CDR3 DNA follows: TGTGCCAGCAGTTACTCGGGCACCCAAGAGACCCAGTACTTC. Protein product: CASSYSGTQETQYF.

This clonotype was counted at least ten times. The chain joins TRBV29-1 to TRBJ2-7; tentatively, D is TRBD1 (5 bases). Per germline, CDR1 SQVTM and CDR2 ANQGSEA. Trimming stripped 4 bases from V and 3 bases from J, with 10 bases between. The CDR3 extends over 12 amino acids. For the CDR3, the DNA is TGCAGCGTTGGGACATACGACTACGAGCAGTACTTC. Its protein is CSVGTYDYEQYF.

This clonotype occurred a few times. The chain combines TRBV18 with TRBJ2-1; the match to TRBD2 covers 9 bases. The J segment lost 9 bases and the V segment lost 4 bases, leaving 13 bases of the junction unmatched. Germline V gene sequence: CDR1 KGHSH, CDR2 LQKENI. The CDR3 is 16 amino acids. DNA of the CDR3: TGTGCCAGCTCACGAAGCCGCGGGAGGGCCGACCCTGAGCAGTTCTTC. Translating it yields CASSRSRGRADPEQFF.

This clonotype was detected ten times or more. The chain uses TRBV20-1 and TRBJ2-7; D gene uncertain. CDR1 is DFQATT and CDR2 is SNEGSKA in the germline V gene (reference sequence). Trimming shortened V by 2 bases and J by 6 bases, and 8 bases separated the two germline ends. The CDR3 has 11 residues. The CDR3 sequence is CSARIVSEQYF. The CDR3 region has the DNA TGCAGTGCTAGAATAGTTTCCGAGCAGTACTTC.